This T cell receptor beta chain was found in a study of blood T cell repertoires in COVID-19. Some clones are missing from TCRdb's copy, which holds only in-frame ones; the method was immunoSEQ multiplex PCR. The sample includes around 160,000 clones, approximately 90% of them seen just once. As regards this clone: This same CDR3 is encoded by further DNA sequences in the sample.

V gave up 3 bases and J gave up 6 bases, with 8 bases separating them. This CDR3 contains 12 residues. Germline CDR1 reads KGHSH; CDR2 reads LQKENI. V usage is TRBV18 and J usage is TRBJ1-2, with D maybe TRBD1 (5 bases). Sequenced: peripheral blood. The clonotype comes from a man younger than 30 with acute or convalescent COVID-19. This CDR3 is CASSPTGDGYTF. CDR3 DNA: TGTGCCAGCTCACCTACGGGGGATGGCTACACCTTC.